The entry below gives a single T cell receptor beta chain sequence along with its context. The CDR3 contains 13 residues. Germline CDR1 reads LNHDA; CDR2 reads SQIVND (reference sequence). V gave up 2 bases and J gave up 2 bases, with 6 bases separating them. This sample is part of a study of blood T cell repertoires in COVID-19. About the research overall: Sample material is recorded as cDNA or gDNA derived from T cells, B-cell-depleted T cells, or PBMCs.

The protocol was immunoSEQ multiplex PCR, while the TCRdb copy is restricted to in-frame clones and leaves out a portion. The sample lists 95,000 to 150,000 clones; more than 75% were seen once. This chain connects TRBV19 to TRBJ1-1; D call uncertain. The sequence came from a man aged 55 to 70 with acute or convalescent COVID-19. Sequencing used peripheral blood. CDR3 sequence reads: CASSIIVNTEAFF. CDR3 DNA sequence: TGTGCCAGTAGTATAATAGTTAACACTGAAGCTTTCTTT.